This TCR beta chain was captured in a study of cytomegalovirus exposure and HLA in healthy donors (dated by TCRdb to the late 2010s). General notes on the study: A later analysis indicated that the 130 or so validation repertoires were generated on the platform also employed for the roughly 730 repertoires of the first cohort. The aim of the study was to test whether cataloging public T cell receptors could identify signatures of past pathogen exposure. In addition to the first cohort of roughly 670 subjects, a separate validation cohort of 120 different subjects was used. High-throughput TCR immunosequencing, statistical association of individual TCRs with disease status, and machine learning were combined to predict cytomegalovirus infection status.

Library method: the immunoSEQ multiplex PCR assay. The paper's processing steps were these. A statistical classification framework was developed to diagnose cytomegalovirus status using the catalog of TCR beta chain sequences. This immuneACCESS table, as held by TCRdb, lists in-frame sequences with V and J called but not all clones. Of the missing ones, under half trace to an unresolved V gene in checked studies; the others have no known cause. V and J calls and clone size follow that table, whereas D and trimming were derived from the DNA. The sample profile shows 90,000 to 150,000 clones; roughly 84% of them were found once. The ten largest clones take up around 1.9% of the sample. Separate from the approximately 700-subject first cohort, the validation cohort of some 130 subjects was the group to which the donors belonged. To note about this clone: This clone's antigen is unknown. No quality values exist for individual bases; no much larger clone is one base distant.

Between the V and J ends, shortened by 1 base and 7 bases respectively, the junction contains 17 bases. From a lookup of the germline V gene, CDR1 and CDR2 are SQVTM and ANQGSEA. The CDR3 starts with the cysteine, ends with the phenylalanine, and has 15 residues. Of the read, only the CDR3 DNA is kept; its 45 bases are in frame from base 1. Overall results and qualifications from the work: A total of 150 or so TCR beta chains were listed by the study as associated with cytomegalovirus. In vitro tests confirmed that three of the cytomegalovirus-associated TCR beta chains recognize cytomegalovirus antigens. The validation cohort had no HLA typing available for a later analysis, so co-occurrence within that cohort was assessed over all 120 or so repertoires. According to the authors, the approach could potentially be generalized to other disease states and immunological phenotypes. The classifier was reported to diagnose cytomegalovirus status with high specificity and sensitivity in both the original cohort and the validation cohort. A later analysis found that TCRs clustered in the first cohort also tended to co-occur in the 130 or so validation repertoires, with approximately 94% of cluster scores above 0. Most TCR sequences were seen in very few donors, while some public TCRs were found in many individuals.

Recombination connected TRBV29-1 to TRBJ2-1; a tentative D call is TRBD2 (6 bases match). What was sequenced was PBMCs. This TCR derives from a woman in her 30s in good health and CMV-seronegative. CDR3 region: CSVEGMQGGANEQFF. In nucleotides, the sequence is TGCAGCGTTGAAGGAATGCAGGGAGGTGCGAATGAGCAGTTCTTC.